The 30 T cell receptor beta chains listed next were all sequenced from one sample in a study. TCRdb itself ran the 5' RACE reads through MiXCR, one entry per CDR3 protein. The sample has 45,000 to 55,000 distinct CDR3 sequences, more than 20% seen once. Specimen: tumor-infiltrating naive CD4+ T cells sorted from the breast tumor. This sample's subset: naive CD4+ T cells, CD4+CD45RA+CD25-. These receptors came from a female donor with breast cancer.

At least ten counts were recorded for this clonotype. The rearrangement uses TRBV6-2 or TRBV6-3 and TRBJ2-3; D is possibly TRBD2 (5 bases). V dropped 6 bases and J dropped 6 bases, with 10 bases sitting between them. CDR1 is MNHEY, CDR2 SVGEGT, per germline. The CDR3 totals 12 residues. CDR3 region: CASSLAGDTQYF. The CDR3 DNA sequence: TGTGCCAGCAGCCTAGCCGGGGATACGCAGTATTTT.

The chain uses TRBV5-1 and TRBJ2-5, with 11 bases that match TRBD2. Per the germline V gene, CDR1 is SGHRS and CDR2 is YFSETQ. The CDR3 is 19 amino acids. V was clipped by 0 bases and J by 2 bases; unmatched bases: 12. The CDR3 region has the DNA TGCGCCAGCAGCTTGGCCGGAACTAGCGGGAGCAGGGGTCAAGAGACCCAGTACTTC. Protein product: CASSLAGTSGSRGQETQYF.

This clonotype was counted only a few times. This chain connects TRBV11-2 to TRBJ2-2; weak D call: TRBD2 (6 bases). V was clipped by 4 bases and J by 6 bases, with 21 bases between them. Germline V gives CDR1 SGHAT, CDR2 FQNNGV. The CDR3 runs to 17 residues. The CDR3 here is CASSSFRRGRKAGELFF. DNA of the CDR3: TGTGCCAGCAGCTCCTTTAGGAGGGGTCGGAAGGCCGGGGAGCTGTTTTTT.

The genes are TRBV7-2 and TRBJ2-4, with D uncertain. Germline V gives CDR1 SGHTA, CDR2 FQGNSA. V dropped 5 bases and J dropped 0 bases, with 8 bases sitting between them. The CDR3 has 14 residues. The CDR3 spells CASSLRLAKNIQYF. CDR3 in DNA: TGTGCCAGCAGCCTACGATTAGCCAAAAACATTCAGTACTTC.

The chain employs TRBV5-1 and TRBJ1-2; tentatively, D is TRBD1 (5 bases). Germline lookup yields CDR1 SGHRS and CDR2 YFSETQ. The CDR3 consists of 13 residues. Trimming stripped 0 bases from V and 10 bases from J, with 13 bases between. CDR3 amino acids: CASSLDVGRPYTF. DNA for the CDR3: TGCGCCAGCAGCTTGGATGTGGGGCGCCCCTACACCTTC.

This clonotype was recorded once. The V gene is TRBV6-2 or TRBV6-3, the J gene TRBJ1-1; TRBD1 might be the D (6 bases). This CDR3 has 13 amino acids. Germline CDR1 is MNHEY and CDR2 is SVGEGT. V lost 7 bases and J 4 bases, leaving 13 bases between the germline ends. The CDR3 nucleotides are TGTGCCAGCAACCCGGACAGCTTCACTGAAGCTTTCTTT. Translating gives CASNPDSFTEAFF.

The chain has TRBV29-1 and TRBJ1-1; D remains ambiguous. The CDR3 is 13 residues long. Germline lookup yields CDR1 SQVTM and CDR2 ANQGSEA. Trimming left V 3 bases short and J 3 bases short, with 11 bases between. The CDR3 sequence is CSVDGRLDTEAFF. CDR3 coding DNA: TGCAGCGTTGACGGCAGACTGGACACTGAAGCTTTCTTT.

CDR3 loop: CASSGGLLAVAADTQYF. For the CDR3, the DNA is TGTGCCAGCAGTGGAGGCCTCCTAGCGGTAGCAGCAGATACGCAGTATTTT. The chain employs TRBV2 and TRBJ2-3; TRBD2 matches at 7 bases. Germline CDR1 SNHLY, CDR2 FYNNEI. CDR3 length: 17 amino acids. V shed 4 bases, J shed 4 bases, and the junction held 14 bases outside the gene matches.

V is TRBV11-2 and J is TRBJ1-4; TRBD1 matches at 7 bases. With V trimmed by 6 bases and J by 1 base, 5 bases remained unmatched. Germline V gives CDR1 SGHAT, CDR2 FQNNGV. The CDR3 spans 15 residues. The CDR3 DNA sequence: TGTGCCAGCAGTTCCAGGGGGGGAACTAATGAAAAACTGTTTTTT. This encodes CASSSRGGTNEKLFF.

The chain joins TRBV3-1 to TRBJ1-1; maybe TRBD1 (6 bases). V gave up 3 bases and J gave up 0 bases, with 8 bases separating them. CDR3 length: 14 amino acids. CDR1 is LGHDT, CDR2 YNNKEL, per germline (reference sequence). The chain's CDR3 is CASSQGHLNTEAFF. The CDR3 bases are TGTGCCAGCAGCCAGGGACATCTGAACACTGAAGCTTTCTTT. The full variable domain, rest sourced from reference TRBV3-1 and TRBJ1-1, is DTAVSQTPKYLVTQMGNDKSIKCEQNLGHDTMYWYKQDSKKFLKIMFSYNNKELIINETVPNRFSPKSPDKAHLNLHINSLELGDSAVYFCASSQGHLNTEAFFGQGTRLTVV.

This clonotype ranks as medium-sized. This rearrangement joins TRBV6-5 to TRBJ2-3; TRBD2 matches 11 bases. J lost 4 bases, V lost 5 bases, and 5 bases had no gene match. Germline CDR1 MNHEY, CDR2 SVGAGI. This CDR3 is 15 amino acids long. The CDR3 region is CASSTSLAGADTQYF. CDR3 DNA sequence: TGTGCCAGCAGTACTTCACTAGCGGGAGCAGATACGCAGTATTTT.

This clonotype came up a few times. This CDR3 is CASSPQGRKAFF. CDR3 bases: TGTGCCAGCAGCCCCCAGGGACGGAAAGCTTTCTTT. The chain couples TRBV7-3 to TRBJ1-1; tentative D call: TRBD1 (5 bases). Germline CDR1 is SGHTA and CDR2 is FQGTGA. V was cut by 5 bases and J by 9 bases, with 13 bases left in between. This CDR3 spans 12 amino acids. The full variable domain, its missing parts supplied by reference TRBV7-3 and TRBJ1-1, is GAGVSQTPSNKVTEKGKYVELRCDPISGHTALYWYRQSLGQGPEFLIYFQGTGAADDSGLPNDRFFAVRPEGSVSTLKIQRTERGDSAVYLCASSPQGRKAFFGQGTRLTVV.

Concerning this clonotype itself: Given a much more abundant clone one base away, this may be a read error. This rearrangement joins TRBV29-1 to TRBJ2-1; the match to TRBD1 covers 7 bases. Germline V gene lookup returns CDR1 SQVTM and CDR2 ANQGSEA. The CDR3 totals 13 residues. The CDR3 DNA sequence: TGCAGCGTTGACACAGGGGCGTACTATGAGCAGTCCTTC. Protein: CSVDTGAYYEQSF.

A word on this clonotype: A read error may account for a junction end that differs from germline. The chain uses TRBV10-3 and TRBJ2-1, with 7 bases that match TRBD1. The CDR3 is 16 amino acids. Germline V gives CDR1 ENHRY, CDR2 SYGVKD. The CDR3: CVISEIPGGRHNEQFF. DNA of the CDR3: TGTGTCATCAGTGAGATCCCAGGGGGTAGGCACAATGAGCAGTTCTTC.

The chain's CDR3 is CAWTPSGRRSTDTQYF. The CDR3, as DNA: TGTGCCTGGACCCCTAGCGGGAGGCGTTCCACAGATACGCAGTATTTT. J is TRBJ2-3 and V is TRBV30; 11 nucleotides agree with TRBD2. This CDR3 comprises 16 residues. The V segment lost 4 bases and the J segment 2 bases; nucleotides outside the gene matches: 8. In germline, CDR1 is GTSNPN, CDR2 SVGIG (reference sequence).

V gene TRBV6-6 combines with J gene TRBJ2-7; no clear D. With 6 bases removed from V and 5 bases from J, the gap between germline ends came to 14 bases. The germline V gene encodes CDR1 MNHNY and CDR2 SVGAGI (reference sequence). The CDR3 spans 13 residues. CDR3 in amino acids: CASRKQGHHEQYF. DNA for the CDR3: TGTGCCAGCAGAAAGCAAGGGCACCACGAGCAGTACTTC.

This clonotype was counted once. The chain has TRBV20-1 and TRBJ2-2, with a possible D match to TRBD2 (5 bases). Per germline, CDR1 DFQATT and CDR2 SNEGSKA (reference sequence). This CDR3 contains 14 residues. V gave up 0 bases and J gave up 5 bases, with 10 bases separating them. CDR3 DNA sequence: TGCAGTGCTAGAGAACGGCCGGGAACCGGGGAGCTGTTTTTT. This codes for CSARERPGTGELFF.

This chain uses TRBV5-4 with TRBJ2-2; 7 bases are a match to TRBD1. Trimming at V came to 0 bases and at J to 4 bases, leaving 0 bases not matched to a gene. The CDR3 spans 14 residues. Germline V lookup: CDR1 SGHNT, CDR2 YYREEE (reference sequence). DNA for the CDR3: TGTGCCAGCAGCTTGGGACAGGGCACCGGGGAGCTGTTTTTT. This codes for CASSLGQGTGELFF.

The chain links TRBV29-1 to TRBJ2-1, with 10 bases that match TRBD2. The germline V gene encodes CDR1 SQVTM and CDR2 ANQGSEA. The CDR3 length is 14 residues. V trimming: 4 bases; J trimming: 5 bases; junction bases outside the gene matches: 5. The CDR3 region has the DNA TGCAGCGTTGCTAGCGGGAGTAACGACAATGAGCAGTTCTTC. Protein product: CSVASGSNDNEQFF.

This clonotype was observed many times. The rearrangement links TRBV6-1 to TRBJ2-1, with unresolved D. The CDR3 totals 14 residues. Germline loops: CDR1 MNHNS, CDR2 SASEGT. V was pared by 2 bases and J by 7 bases, with 12 bases between. The DNA for the CDR3 is TGTGCCAGCAGTGAAACGCAAGTGGTGAATGAGCAGTTCTTC. Translated: CASSETQVVNEQFF.

There are a few counts of this clonotype. The chain carries TRBV7-8 and TRBJ2-4, with a possible D match to TRBD1 (6 bases). The V end was cut by 5 bases, the J end by 1 base, with 21 bases between. The CDR3 length is 18 residues. Germline loops: CDR1 SGHVS, CDR2 FQNEAQ. The CDR3 sequence: CASSPDRALPRAKNIQYF. The CDR3 nucleotides read TGTGCCAGCAGCCCGGACAGAGCCCTGCCTCGTGCCAAAAACATTCAGTACTTC.

This clonotype has just a few counts. This clone may be a read error of a much larger clone one base away. The chain uses TRBV27 and TRBJ2-7, with D perhaps TRBD1 or TRBD2 (6 bases each). CDR1 MNHEY and CDR2 SMNVEV come from the germline V gene (reference sequence). The CDR3 loop spans 15 amino acids. CDR3 coding DNA: TGTGCCAGCAGTCGATTGGGGGGCTTGTTGGACGAGCGGTACTTC. Protein sequence: CASSRLGGLLDERYF.

In this sample, this clonotype turned up a few times. The chain employs TRBV2 and TRBJ2-7; D unresolved. The germline V gene has CDR1 SNHLY and CDR2 FYNNEI. V lost 1 base, J lost 0 bases, and 19 bases lay in between. CDR3 length: 18 residues. CDR3 region: CASSEGVGFARSSYEQYF. The CDR3, as DNA: TGTGCCAGCAGTGAAGGAGTTGGGTTTGCTCGAAGCTCCTACGAGCAGTACTTC.

The chain's CDR3 is CSASRPLSTDTQYF. The CDR3 DNA reads as TGCAGTGCTAGTCGTCCCCTCAGCACAGATACGCAGTATTTT. The rearrangement links TRBV20-1 to TRBJ2-3; D ambiguous. V gave up 3 bases and J gave up 0 bases, with 10 bases separating them. The CDR3 spans 14 residues. The germline CDR1 and CDR2 sequences are DFQATT and SNEGSKA (reference sequence).

A few counts support this clonotype. In DNA form, the CDR3 reads TGTGCCAGCAGCGCAAACAGGGGCACGAACGAAAAACTGTTTTTT. Residues: CASSANRGTNEKLFF. The genes are TRBV7-6 and TRBJ1-4; 7 bases line up with TRBD1. The CDR3 totals 15 residues. Trimming cost V 5 bases and J 8 bases; bases outside gene matches: 11. CDR1 and CDR2 from the germline V gene are SGHVS and FNYEAQ. The full variable domain, in which reference TRBV7-6 and TRBJ1-4 provide the parts outside the CDR3, is GAGVSQSPRYKVTKRGQDVALRCDPISGHVSLYWYRQALGQGPEFLTYFNYEAQQDKSGLPNDRFSAERPEGSISTLTIQRTEQRDSAMYRCASSANRGTNEKLFFGSGTQLSVL.

The table lists this clonotype with many counts. The chain is built from TRBV12-3 or TRBV12-4 and TRBJ1-4; no firm D call. The CDR3 loop spans 14 amino acids. V lost 6 bases, J lost 0 bases, and 8 bases lay in between. The CDR3, as DNA: TGTGCCAGCAGCCCGACGTCAACTAATGAAAAACTGTTTTTT. Translated, it gives CASSPTSTNEKLFF.

Written as DNA, the CDR3 is TGCAGTGCCCTCCCCGGGACTCAGAACACTGAAGCTTTCTTT. Translated, it gives CSALPGTQNTEAFF. The chain uses TRBV20-1 and TRBJ1-1, with D maybe TRBD1 (5 bases). The CDR3 sequence is 14 residues long. Germline V gene data show CDR1 as DFQATT and CDR2 as SNEGSKA (reference sequence). V gave up 6 bases and J gave up 1 base, with 15 bases separating them.

The V call is TRBV2, the J call TRBJ1-2, with TRBD1 matching 10 bases. J gave up 8 bases and V 5 bases, and 11 bases lay outside the gene matches. The CDR3 runs to 15 residues. Germline V gene sequence: CDR1 SNHLY, CDR2 FYNNEI. The CDR3: CASSSYDRGPGGYTF. The CDR3, as DNA: TGTGCCAGCAGTTCCTACGACAGGGGGCCGGGCGGCTACACCTTC.

This clonotype was seen repeatedly, ten times or more. The V call is TRBV29-1, the J call TRBJ1-2; a weak D match, TRBD1 (5 bases). Trimming took 3 bases from V and 7 from J, leaving 12 bases between them. The CDR3 extends over 12 amino acids. The germline V gene encodes CDR1 SQVTM and CDR2 ANQGSEA. This CDR3 is CSVDTGRGGYTF. The CDR3 DNA is TGCAGCGTTGACACGGGGCGCGGTGGCTACACCTTC.

The chain carries TRBV12-3 or TRBV12-4 and TRBJ2-1; no firm D call. V lost 3 bases, J lost 8 bases, and 14 bases lay in between. The CDR3 is 14 amino acids. This chain's CDR3 is CASSFVKGIYEQFF. DNA for the CDR3: TGTGCCAGCAGTTTTGTGAAGGGAATTTATGAGCAGTTCTTC.